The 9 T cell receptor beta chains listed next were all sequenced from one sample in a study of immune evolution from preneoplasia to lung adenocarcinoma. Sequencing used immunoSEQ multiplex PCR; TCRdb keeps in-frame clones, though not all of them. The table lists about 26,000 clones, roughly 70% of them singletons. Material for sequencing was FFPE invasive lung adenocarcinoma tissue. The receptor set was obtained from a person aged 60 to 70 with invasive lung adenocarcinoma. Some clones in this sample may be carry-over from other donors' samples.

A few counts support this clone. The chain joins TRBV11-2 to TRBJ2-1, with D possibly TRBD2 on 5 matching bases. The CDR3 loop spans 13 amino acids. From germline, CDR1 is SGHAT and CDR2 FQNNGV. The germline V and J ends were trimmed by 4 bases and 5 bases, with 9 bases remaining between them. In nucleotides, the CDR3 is TGTGCCAGCAGCTCTACTAGAAACAATGAGCAGTTCTTC. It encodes CASSSTRNNEQFF. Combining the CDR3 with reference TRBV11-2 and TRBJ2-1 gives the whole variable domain EAGVAQSPRYKIIEKRQSVAFWCNPISGHATLYWYQQILGQGPKLLIQFQNNGVVDDSQLPKDRFSAERLKGVDSTLKIQPAKLEDSAVYLCASSSTRNNEQFFGPGTRLTVL.

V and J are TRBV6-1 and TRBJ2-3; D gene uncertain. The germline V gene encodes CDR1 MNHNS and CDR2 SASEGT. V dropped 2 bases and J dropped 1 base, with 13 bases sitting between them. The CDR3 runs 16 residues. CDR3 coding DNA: TGTGCCAGCAGTGAATCGTGGGGTGGTGGCACAGATACGCAGTATTTT. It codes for CASSESWGGGTDTQYF.

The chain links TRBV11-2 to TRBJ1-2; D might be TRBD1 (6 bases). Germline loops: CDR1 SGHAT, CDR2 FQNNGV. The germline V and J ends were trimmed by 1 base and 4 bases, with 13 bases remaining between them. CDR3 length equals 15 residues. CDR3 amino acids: CASSLGPTGAYGYTF. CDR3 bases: TGTGCCAGCAGCTTAGGGCCGACAGGAGCCTATGGCTACACCTTC.

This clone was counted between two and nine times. The CDR3 protein is CATSTSTYNEQFF. CDR3 sequence (DNA): TGTGCCACCAGCACGTCCACGTACAATGAGCAGTTCTTC. This sequence joins TRBV15 and TRBJ2-1, with unresolved D. The CDR3 totals 13 residues. V gave up 4 bases and J gave up 4 bases, with 8 bases separating them. Germline CDR1 and CDR2: LNHNV and YYDKDF (reference sequence).

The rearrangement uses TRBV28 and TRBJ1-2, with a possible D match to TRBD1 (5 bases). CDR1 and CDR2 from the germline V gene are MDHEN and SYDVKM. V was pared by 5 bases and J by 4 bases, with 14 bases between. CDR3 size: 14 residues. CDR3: CASSQGPGGYGYTF. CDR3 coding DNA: TGTGCCAGCAGTCAGGGACCGGGAGGCTATGGCTACACCTTC.

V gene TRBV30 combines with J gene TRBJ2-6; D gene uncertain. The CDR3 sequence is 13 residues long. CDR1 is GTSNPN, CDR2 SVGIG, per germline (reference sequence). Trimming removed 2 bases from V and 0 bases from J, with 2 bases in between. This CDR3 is CAWSLSGANVLTF. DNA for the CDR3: TGTGCCTGGAGTCTCTCTGGGGCCAACGTCCTGACTTTC.

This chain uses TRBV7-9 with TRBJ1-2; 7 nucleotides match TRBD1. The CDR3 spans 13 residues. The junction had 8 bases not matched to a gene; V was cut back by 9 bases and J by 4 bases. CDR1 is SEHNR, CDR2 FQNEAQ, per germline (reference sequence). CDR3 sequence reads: CASSPGTAYGYTF. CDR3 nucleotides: TGTGCCAGTAGCCCCGGGACAGCCTATGGCTACACCTTC.

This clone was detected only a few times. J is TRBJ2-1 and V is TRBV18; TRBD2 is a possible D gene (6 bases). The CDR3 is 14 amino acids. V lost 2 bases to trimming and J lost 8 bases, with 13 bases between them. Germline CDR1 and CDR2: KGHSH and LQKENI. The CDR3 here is CASSPEHPSDEQFF. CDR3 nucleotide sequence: TGTGCCAGCTCACCAGAGCACCCTAGCGATGAGCAGTTCTTC.

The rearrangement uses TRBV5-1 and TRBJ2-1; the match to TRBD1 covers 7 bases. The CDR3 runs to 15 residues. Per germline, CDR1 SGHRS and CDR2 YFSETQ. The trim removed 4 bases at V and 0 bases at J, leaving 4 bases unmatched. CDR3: CASSLTGSSYNEQFF. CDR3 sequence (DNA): TGCGCCAGCAGCCTGACAGGGAGCTCCTACAATGAGCAGTTCTTC.